Sequencing of this T cell receptor beta chain was carried out in a study of PD-L1 blockade in urothelial cancer. Time point in this sample: peripheral blood 6 weeks after treatment start. Sequencing used immunoSEQ multiplex PCR; TCRdb keeps in-frame clones, though not all of them. The sample has about 91,000 clones, less than 90% seen once; the top ten hold around 7.7%. From germline, CDR1 is SGHDT and CDR2 YYEEEE. The CDR3 totals 14 residues. V lost 5 bases to trimming and J lost 5 bases, with 16 bases between them. The starting material was PBMCs, obtained around atezolizumab (anti-PD-L1) treatment. This chain links TRBV5-6 with TRBJ2-5; the D gene is possibly TRBD2 (6 bases). This TCR was sampled from a man between 65 and 85 years old with urothelial cancer. The CDR3 coding sequence is TGTGCCAGCAGAAAGACCGGGGGTCCGGAGACCCAGTACTTC. It specifies CASRKTGGPETQYF. The full variable domain, rest sourced from reference TRBV5-6 and TRBJ2-5, is DAGVTQSPTHLIKTRGQQVTLRCSPKSGHDTVSWYQQALGQGPQFIFQYYEEEERQRGNFPDRFSGHQFPNYSSELNVNALLLGDSALYLCASRKTGGPETQYFGPGTRLLVL.